This T cell receptor beta chain was found in a study of T cell repertoires in cytomegalovirus infection. Turning to the study itself: Both recently identified HLA-C-restricted and well-studied HLA-B-restricted CMV epitopes were used in the study. From public TCR beta signatures came an indication of both CMV infection and matching HLA type.

This clonotype was found many times. As yet, its antigen is unknown. TCRdb reanalysed the reads using MiXCR and keeps one entry per CDR3 protein. The sample shows approximately 500,000 distinct CDR3 sequences, roughly a third of them seen only once. The CDR3 is 15 amino acids. V dropped 4 bases and J dropped 5; count of bases not matched to a gene: 9. CDR1 is SGHTA, CDR2 FQGNSA, per germline. Overall study findings and caveats: The response measured ex vivo was dominated by TCR beta clonotypes (HLA-C-restricted and CMV-specific). Based on cumulative public TCR beta family frequency, carriers of CMV plus the relevant HLA were identified.

Sequenced here: cultured PBMCs, sampled from culture after CMV antigen stimulation. This TCR came from a human donor in good health (CMV status not recorded). Some clones in this sample may be carry-over from other donors' samples. The chain joins TRBV7-2 to TRBJ1-1, with 8 bases matching TRBD1. The CDR3 spells CASSSSGGAWTEAFF. As DNA, the CDR3 is TGTGCCAGCAGCTCTTCAGGGGGCGCGTGGACTGAAGCTTTCTTT.